This TCR beta chain was profiled in a study of blood T cell repertoires in COVID-19. Authors' methods: Quantification of nucleated cells was approximated via reference gene primer amplification. Here immunoSEQ multiplex PCR was the method, and the copy in TCRdb shows in-frame clones only, minus some. D and trimming were read from the DNA, whereas the V and J calls and clone size are those reported in that table. Here the sample spans approximately 470,000 clones, 70% to 90% being singletons. Sequenced: peripheral blood. The clonotype was recovered from a human donor in a cohort sampled during active COVID-19.

CDR3 nucleotide sequence: TGCAGTGCTAGTTGGGACAGGGAAGGGCAGCCCCAGCATTTT. Amino acid sequence: CSASWDREGQPQHF. The J gene is TRBJ1-5, the V gene TRBV20-1, with 9 positions matching TRBD1. J gave up 7 bases and V 3 bases, and 7 bases lay outside the gene matches. Per germline, CDR1 DFQATT and CDR2 SNEGSKA (reference sequence). This CDR3 has 14 amino acids.